This T cell receptor (beta chain) came from a study of healthy donors' naive CD4 and CD8 T cells. Broader study findings: Homeostatic proliferation of naive T cells was not examined as a bias source.

On this clonotype: Its target is not known.

TCR libraries were built from approximately 0.45 ug of total RNA by linear amplification. TCRdb used MiXCR to reprocess the reads, holding one entry per CDR3 protein. The sample consists of roughly 200,000 distinct CDR3 sequences, 65% to 75% of them appearing once. The J segment lost 3 bases and the V segment lost 7 bases, leaving 12 bases of the junction unmatched. The CDR3 extends over 15 amino acids. CDR1 and CDR2 (germline): SQVTM, ANQGSEA. The chain links TRBV29-1 to TRBJ2-1, with 7 positions matching TRBD1. Sequencing was performed on naive CD4+ and CD8+ T cells sorted from blood, pooled from several donors. The sequence was obtained from a pool of human donors in good health; the sample pools cells from several healthy donors. The CDR3 DNA follows: TGCAGCGCCGAGACAGGGCGATCCCACTACAATGAGCAGTTCTTC. It codes for CSAETGRSHYNEQFF.